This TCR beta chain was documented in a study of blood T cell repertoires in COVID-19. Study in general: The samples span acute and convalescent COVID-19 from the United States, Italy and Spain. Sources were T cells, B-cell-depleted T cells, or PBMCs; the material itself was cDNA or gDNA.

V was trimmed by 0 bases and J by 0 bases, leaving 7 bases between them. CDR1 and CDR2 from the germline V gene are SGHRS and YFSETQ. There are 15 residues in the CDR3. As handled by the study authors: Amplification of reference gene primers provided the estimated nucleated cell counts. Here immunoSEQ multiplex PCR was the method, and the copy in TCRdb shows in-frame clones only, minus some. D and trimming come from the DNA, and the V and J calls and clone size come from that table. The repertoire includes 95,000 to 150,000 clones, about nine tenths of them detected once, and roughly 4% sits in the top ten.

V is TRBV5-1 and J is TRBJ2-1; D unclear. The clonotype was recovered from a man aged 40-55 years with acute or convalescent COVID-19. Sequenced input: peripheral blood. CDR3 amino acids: CASSLERYSYNEQFF. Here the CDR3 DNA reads TGCGCCAGCAGCTTGGAGAGGTACTCCTACAATGAGCAGTTCTTC.